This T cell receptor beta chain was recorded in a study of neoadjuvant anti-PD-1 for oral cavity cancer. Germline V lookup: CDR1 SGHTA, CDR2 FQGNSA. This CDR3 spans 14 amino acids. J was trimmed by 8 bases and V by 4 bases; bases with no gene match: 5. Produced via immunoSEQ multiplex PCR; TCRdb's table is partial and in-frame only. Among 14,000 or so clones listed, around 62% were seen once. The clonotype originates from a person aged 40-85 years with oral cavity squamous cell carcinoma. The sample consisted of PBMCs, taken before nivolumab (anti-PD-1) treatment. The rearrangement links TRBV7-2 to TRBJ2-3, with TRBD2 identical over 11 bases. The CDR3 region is CASSSRLAGSTQYF. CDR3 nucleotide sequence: TGTGCCAGCAGCTCCAGACTAGCGGGAAGTACGCAGTATTTT.